This T cell receptor beta chain was documented in a study of blood T cells in healthy people across ages. Combining a sample-barcoded 5' primer with a J-beta primer mix, a second PCR ran for about 6 to 12 cycles. TCRdb analysed the 5' RACE reads with MiXCR anew, one entry per CDR3 protein. This sample carries over 1,300,000 distinct CDR3 sequences, 59% of them seen once, and the ten largest clones take 5% to 7%. Sequenced input: blood. The clonotype originates from a man aged 18 to 30 in good health.

The DNA of the CDR3 is TGCGCCAGCAGCCAAGAAAGAGAGCAGTTCTTC. It codes for CASSQEREQFF. This chain joins TRBV4-1 and TRBJ2-1; unclear D gene. This CDR3 is built from 11 residues. Trimming stripped 0 bases from V and 10 bases from J, with 4 bases between. Looked up from germline, CDR1 is MGHRA and CDR2 is YSYEKL.